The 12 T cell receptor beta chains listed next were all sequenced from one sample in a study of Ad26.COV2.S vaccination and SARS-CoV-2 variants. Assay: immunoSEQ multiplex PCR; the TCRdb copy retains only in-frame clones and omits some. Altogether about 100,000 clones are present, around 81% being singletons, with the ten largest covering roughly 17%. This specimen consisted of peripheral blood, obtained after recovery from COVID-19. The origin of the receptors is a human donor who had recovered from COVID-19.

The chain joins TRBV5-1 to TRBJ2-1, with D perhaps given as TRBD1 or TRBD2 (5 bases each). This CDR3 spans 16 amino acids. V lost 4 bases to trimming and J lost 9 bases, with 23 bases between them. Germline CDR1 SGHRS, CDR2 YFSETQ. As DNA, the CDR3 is TGCGCCAGCAGCCTCTTTCGGGACCCCGGTGGCGGTGAGCAGTTCTTC. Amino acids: CASSLFRDPGGGEQFF. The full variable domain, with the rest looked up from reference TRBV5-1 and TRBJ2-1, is KAGVTQTPRYLIKTRGQQVTLSCSPISGHRSVSWYQQTPGQGLQFLFEYFSETQRNKGNFPGRFSGRQFSNSRSEMNVSTLELGDSALYLCASSLFRDPGGGEQFFGPGTRLTVL.

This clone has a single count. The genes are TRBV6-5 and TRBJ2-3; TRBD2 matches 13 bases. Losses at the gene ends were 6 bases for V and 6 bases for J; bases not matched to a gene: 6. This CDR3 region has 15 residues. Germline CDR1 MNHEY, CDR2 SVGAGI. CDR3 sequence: CASRTSGGTSDTQYF. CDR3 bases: TGTGCCAGCAGGACTAGCGGGGGGACTTCGGATACGCAGTATTTT.

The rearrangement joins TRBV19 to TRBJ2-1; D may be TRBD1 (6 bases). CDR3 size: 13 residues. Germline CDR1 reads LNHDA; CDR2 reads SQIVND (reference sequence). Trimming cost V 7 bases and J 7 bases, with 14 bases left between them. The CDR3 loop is CASTLDRGNEQFF. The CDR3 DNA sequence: TGTGCCAGTACCCTGGACAGAGGGAATGAGCAGTTCTTC.

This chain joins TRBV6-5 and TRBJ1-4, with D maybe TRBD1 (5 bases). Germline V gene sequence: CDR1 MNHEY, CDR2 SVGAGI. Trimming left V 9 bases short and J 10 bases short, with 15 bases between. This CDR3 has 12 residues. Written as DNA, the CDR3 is TGTGCCAGTCAGGGCTTGAGGGGAAAACTGTTTTTT. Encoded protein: CASQGLRGKLFF.

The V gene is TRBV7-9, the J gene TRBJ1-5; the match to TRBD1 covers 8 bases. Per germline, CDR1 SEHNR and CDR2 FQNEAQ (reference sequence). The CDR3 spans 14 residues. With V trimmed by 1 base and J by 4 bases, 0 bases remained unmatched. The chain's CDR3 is CASSLGTGNQPQHF. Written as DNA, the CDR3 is TGTGCCAGCAGCTTAGGGACAGGGAATCAGCCCCAGCATTTT.

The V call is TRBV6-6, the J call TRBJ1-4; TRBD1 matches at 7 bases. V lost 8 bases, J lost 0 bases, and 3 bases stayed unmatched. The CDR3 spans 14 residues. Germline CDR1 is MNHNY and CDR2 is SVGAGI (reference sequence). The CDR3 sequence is CASGTGATNEKLFF. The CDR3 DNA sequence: TGTGCCAGCGGAACAGGGGCAACTAATGAAAAACTGTTTTTT.

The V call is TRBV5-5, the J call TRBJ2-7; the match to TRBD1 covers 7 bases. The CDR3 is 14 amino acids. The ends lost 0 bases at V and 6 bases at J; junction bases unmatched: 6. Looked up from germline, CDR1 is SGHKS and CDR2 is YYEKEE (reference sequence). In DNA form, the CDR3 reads TGTGCCAGCAGCTTGGAAGGGGGCTCAGTCGAGCAGTACTTC. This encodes CASSLEGGSVEQYF.

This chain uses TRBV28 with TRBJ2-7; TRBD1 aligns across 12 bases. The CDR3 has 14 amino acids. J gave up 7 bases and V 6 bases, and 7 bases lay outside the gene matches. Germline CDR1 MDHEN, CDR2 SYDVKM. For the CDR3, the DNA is TGTGCCAGCAGCTTTGGGACAGGGGGCAGGGAGCAGTACTTC. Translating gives CASSFGTGGREQYF. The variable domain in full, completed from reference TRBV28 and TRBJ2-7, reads DVKVTQSSRYLVKRTGEKVFLECVQDMDHENMFWYRQDPGLGLRLIYFSYDVKMKEKGDIPEGYSVSREKKERFSLILESASTNQTSMYLCASSFGTGGREQYFGPGTRLTVT.

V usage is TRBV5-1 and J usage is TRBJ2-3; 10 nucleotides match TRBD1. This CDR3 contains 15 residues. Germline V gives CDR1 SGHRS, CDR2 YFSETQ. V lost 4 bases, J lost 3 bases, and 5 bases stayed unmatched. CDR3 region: CASSPQGQGTDTQYF. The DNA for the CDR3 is TGCGCCAGCAGCCCCCAGGGACAGGGGACAGATACGCAGTATTTT.

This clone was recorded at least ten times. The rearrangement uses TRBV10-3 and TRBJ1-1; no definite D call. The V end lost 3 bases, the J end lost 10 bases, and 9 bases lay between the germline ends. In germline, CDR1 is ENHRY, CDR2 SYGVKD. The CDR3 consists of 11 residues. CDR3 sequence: CAISDRTRAFF. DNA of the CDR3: TGTGCCATCAGTGATAGAACGAGAGCTTTCTTT.

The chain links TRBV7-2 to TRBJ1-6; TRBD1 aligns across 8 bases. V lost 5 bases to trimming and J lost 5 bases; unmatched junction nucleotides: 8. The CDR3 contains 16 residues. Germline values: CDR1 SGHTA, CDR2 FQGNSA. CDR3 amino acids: CASSPRTGYDNSPLHF. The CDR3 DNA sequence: TGTGCCAGCAGCCCACGGACAGGGTACGATAATTCACCCCTCCACTTT.

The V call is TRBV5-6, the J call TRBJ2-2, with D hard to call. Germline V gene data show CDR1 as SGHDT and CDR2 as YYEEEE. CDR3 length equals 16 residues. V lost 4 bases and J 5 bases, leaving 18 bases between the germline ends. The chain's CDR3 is CASSLPNRYLTGELFF. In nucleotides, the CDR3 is TGTGCCAGCAGCCTGCCGAACCGGTATCTTACCGGGGAGCTGTTTTTT. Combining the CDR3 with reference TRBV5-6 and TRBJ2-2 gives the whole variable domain DAGVTQSPTHLIKTRGQQVTLRCSPKSGHDTVSWYQQALGQGPQFIFQYYEEEERQRGNFPDRFSGHQFPNYSSELNVNALLLGDSALYLCASSLPNRYLTGELFFGEGSRLTVL.